A single sample gave rise to the 8 T cell receptor beta chains below, sequenced in a study of T cell responses to AZD1222 COVID-19 vaccine (dated by TCRdb to 2020 to 2022). This specimen's time point label, per the study, means: baseline before first vaccination. The protocol used for the library was the immunoSEQ multiplex PCR assay. TCRdb carries this immuneACCESS record with in-frame sequences only. Its versions omit some clonotypes, under half of them owing to an unresolved V gene in the studies checked, with the rest unexplained. The sample contains tens of thousands of clones, approximately 80% of them found a single time. Around 6.6% of the sample goes to the ten largest clones. The sample consisted of peripheral blood, taken on day 0 of AZD1222 vaccination. These receptor sequences come from an adult in good health.

J is TRBJ2-1 and V is TRBV10-3, with 11 bases that match TRBD1. V lost 9 bases, J lost 10 bases, and 11 bases stayed unmatched. CDR3 length equals 14 residues. CDR1 is ENHRY, CDR2 SYGVKD, per germline. The CDR3 loop is CAILPGQGAREQFF. In nucleotides, the CDR3 is TGTGCCATACTACCAGGACAGGGGGCGCGAGAGCAGTTCTTC.

The chain is built from TRBV5-4 and TRBJ2-1; D may correspond to TRBD1 or TRBD2 (5 bases each). The V gene lost 1 base and the J gene lost 2 bases, with 10 bases spanning the gap. Germline loops: CDR1 SGHNT, CDR2 YYREEE (reference sequence). The CDR3 runs 15 residues. The CDR3: CASSLTRGTYNEQFF. The CDR3 nucleotides are TGTGCCAGCAGCTTGACGAGGGGTACCTACAATGAGCAGTTCTTC.

V and J are TRBV7-9 and TRBJ2-5; D may match TRBD1 or TRBD2 (5 bases each). CDR1 is SEHNR and CDR2 is FQNEAQ in the germline V gene (reference sequence). The CDR3 loop spans 13 amino acids. V gave up 5 bases and J gave up 5 bases, with 12 bases separating them. For the CDR3, the DNA is TGTGCCAGCAGCCCCCAGGGAGTTGAGACCCAGTACTTC. Protein sequence: CASSPQGVETQYF.

The chain's CDR3 is CASSKGSDNQPQHF. The CDR3 DNA follows: TGTGCCAGCAGCAAAGGTAGCGATAATCAGCCCCAGCATTTT. The chain is built from TRBV21-1 and TRBJ1-5. TRBV21-1 is labeled a pseudogene. The CDR3 runs 14 residues.

This clone is medium-sized. The chain has TRBV7-9 and TRBJ1-4; TRBD1 agrees at 7 bases. The CDR3 runs 14 residues. J was trimmed by 6 bases and V by 8 bases; bases with no gene match: 9. Germline V gene data show CDR1 as SEHNR and CDR2 as FQNEAQ (reference sequence). CDR3 DNA: TGTGCCAGCGCTGCCGGGACAGTGGATGAAAAACTGTTTTTT. This translates into CASAAGTVDEKLFF.

The chain employs TRBV24-1 and TRBJ1-4; D call uncertain. The CDR3 extends over 13 amino acids. The germline V gene encodes CDR1 KGHDR and CDR2 SFDVKD. V lost 3 bases and J 4 bases, leaving 5 bases between the germline ends. The CDR3 DNA sequence: TGTGCCACCAGTGATGCATATAATGAAAAACTGTTTTTT. This codes for CATSDAYNEKLFF.

This clone was found once. The chain carries TRBV11-2 and TRBJ1-1, with 9 bases fitting TRBD1. The CDR3 has 16 amino acids. With 4 bases clipped from V and 4 bases from J, the junction kept 10 bases outside the gene matches. Germline V CDR1 and CDR2: SGHAT, FQNNGV. In DNA, the CDR3 is TGTGCCAGCAGCTCATTACAGGGGGCGCGTGGCACTGAAGCTTTCTTT. As protein: CASSSLQGARGTEAFF.

In nucleotides, the CDR3 is TGTGCCAGCTCACCAGGGACAGGAGCCTACGAGCAGTACGTC. This gives the protein CASSPGTGAYEQYV. J is TRBJ2-7 and V is TRBV18; TRBD1 matches at 8 bases. V shed 2 bases, J shed 2 bases, and the junction held 2 bases outside the gene matches. This CDR3 is built from 14 residues. The germline CDR1 and CDR2 sequences are KGHSH and LQKENI.